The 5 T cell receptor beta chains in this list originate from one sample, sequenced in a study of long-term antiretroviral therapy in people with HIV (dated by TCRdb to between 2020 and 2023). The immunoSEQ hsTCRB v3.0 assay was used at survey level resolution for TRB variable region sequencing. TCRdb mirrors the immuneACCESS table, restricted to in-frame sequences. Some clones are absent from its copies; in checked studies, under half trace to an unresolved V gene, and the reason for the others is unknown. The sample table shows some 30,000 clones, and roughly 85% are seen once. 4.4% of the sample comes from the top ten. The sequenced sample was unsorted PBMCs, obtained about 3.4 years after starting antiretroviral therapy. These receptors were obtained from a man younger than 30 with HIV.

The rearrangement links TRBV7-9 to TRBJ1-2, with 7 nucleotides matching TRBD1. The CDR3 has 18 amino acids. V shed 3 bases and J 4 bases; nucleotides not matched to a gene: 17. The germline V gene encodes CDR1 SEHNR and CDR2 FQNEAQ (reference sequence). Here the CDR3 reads CASSFAGLDREKGYGYTF. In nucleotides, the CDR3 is TGTGCCAGCAGCTTCGCCGGGTTAGACAGGGAGAAAGGCTATGGCTACACCTTC. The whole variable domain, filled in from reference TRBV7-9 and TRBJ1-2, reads DTGVSQNPRHKITKRGQNVTFRCDPISEHNRLYWYRQTLGQGPEFLTYFQNEAQLEKSRLLSDRFSAERPKGSFSTLEIQRTEQGDSAMYLCASSFAGLDREKGYGYTFGSGTRLTVV.

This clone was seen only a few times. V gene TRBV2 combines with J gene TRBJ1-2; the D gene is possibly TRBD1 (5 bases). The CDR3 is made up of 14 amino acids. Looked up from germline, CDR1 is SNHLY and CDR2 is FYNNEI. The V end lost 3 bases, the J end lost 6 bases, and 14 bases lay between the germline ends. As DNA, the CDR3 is TGTGCCAGCAGTGATTGGGGTGGGGGGAATGGCTACACCTTC. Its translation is CASSDWGGGNGYTF.

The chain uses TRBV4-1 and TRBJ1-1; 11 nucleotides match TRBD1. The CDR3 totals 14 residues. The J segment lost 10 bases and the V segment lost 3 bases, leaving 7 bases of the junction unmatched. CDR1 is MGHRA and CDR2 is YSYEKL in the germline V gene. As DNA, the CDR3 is TGCGCCAGCAGCCAGTGGGACAGGGGGTACGGAGCTTTCTTT. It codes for CASSQWDRGYGAFF.

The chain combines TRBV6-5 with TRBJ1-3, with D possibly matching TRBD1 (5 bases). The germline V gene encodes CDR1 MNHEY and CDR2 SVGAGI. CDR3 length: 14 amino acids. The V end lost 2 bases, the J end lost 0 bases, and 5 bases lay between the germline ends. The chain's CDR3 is CASSYGTSGNTIYF. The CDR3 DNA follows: TGTGCCAGCAGTTACGGGACCTCTGGAAACACCATATATTTT.

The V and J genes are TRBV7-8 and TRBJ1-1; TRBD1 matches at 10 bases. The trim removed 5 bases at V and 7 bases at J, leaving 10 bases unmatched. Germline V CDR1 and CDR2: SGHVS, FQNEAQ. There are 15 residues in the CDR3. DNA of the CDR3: TGTGCCAGCAGCGCCCGACAGGGGGCATGGGGTGAAGCTTTCTTT. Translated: CASSARQGAWGEAFF.